A single sample gave rise to the 13 T cell receptor beta chains below, sequenced in a study of T cell repertoires in cytomegalovirus infection. Antigen specificity for these receptors is unknown. MiXCR, run by TCRdb on the reads, gives a single entry per CDR3 protein. The sample shows around 340,000 distinct CDR3 sequences, 25% to 35% of them seen only once. This material consisted of cultured PBMCs, taken from culture after CMV antigen stimulation. The source of these receptors is a human donor in good health (CMV status not recorded). Some clones in this sample may be carry-over from other donors' samples.

The chain uses TRBV6-8 and TRBJ2-7; D not certain. Germline V lookup: CDR1 MNHGY, CDR2 SAAAGT. V lost 2 bases and J lost 0, with 11 bases in between. This CDR3 contains 15 residues. DNA of the CDR3: TGTGCCAGCAGTTACCAGGCTCCCAGCTCCTACGAGCAGTACTTC. It encodes CASSYQAPSSYEQYF.

J is TRBJ2-7 and V is TRBV19; TRBD1 agrees at 8 bases. After removal of 8 bases from V and 4 bases from J, the junction contained 7 bases not matched to a gene. CDR1 is LNHDA, CDR2 SQIVND, per germline (reference sequence). This CDR3 is built from 13 residues. The CDR3 nucleotides read TGTGCCAGTGCGGACAGGGCATTATACGAGCAGTACTTC. It encodes CASADRALYEQYF.

This chain links TRBV14 with TRBJ1-6, with 11 bases lining up with TRBD1. This CDR3 contains 14 residues. Germline V gene lookup returns CDR1 SGHDN and CDR2 FVKESK. Trimming cost V 6 bases and J 9 bases; bases outside gene matches: 4. CDR3: CASSRTGGSSPLHF. The CDR3 coding sequence is TGTGCCAGCAGTCGGACAGGGGGCAGTTCACCCCTCCACTTT.

CDR3 nucleotide sequence: TGCAGTGCTAGGACAGCACCCACAGATACGCAGTATTTT. Residues: CSARTAPTDTQYF. This chain joins TRBV20-1 and TRBJ2-3; D perhaps matches TRBD1 (5 bases). Trimming cost V 3 bases and J 2 bases, with 9 bases left between them. This CDR3 is built from 13 residues. In germline, CDR1 is DFQATT, CDR2 SNEGSKA (reference sequence).

There are many counts of this clonotype. The chain combines TRBV7-6 with TRBJ1-1; D unresolved. The germline gives CDR1 SGHVS, CDR2 FNYEAQ. V was trimmed by 1 base and J by 5 bases, leaving 20 bases between them. The CDR3 has 17 residues. CDR3 residues: CASSLGSTTGRETEAFF. The CDR3 region has the DNA TGTGCCAGCAGCTTAGGATCTACTACGGGGAGGGAGACTGAAGCTTTCTTT.

This chain connects TRBV18 to TRBJ1-4, with a weak D call TRBD1 (5 bases). The CDR3 extends over 14 amino acids. Trimming cost V 3 bases and J 6 bases, with 11 bases left between them. The V gene's germline CDR1 is KGHSH and CDR2 LQKENI. The CDR3 reads CASSPGGVDEKLFF. CDR3 coding DNA: TGTGCCAGCTCACCGGGGGGTGTGGATGAAAAACTGTTTTTT.

A few counts support this clonotype. V gene TRBV20-1 combines with J gene TRBJ1-5; 7 nucleotides agree with TRBD1. This CDR3 has 14 residues. Trimming took 6 bases from V and 2 from J; bases not matched to a gene: 7. Looked up from germline, CDR1 is DFQATT and CDR2 is SNEGSKA (reference sequence). In DNA, the CDR3 is TGCAGTGCCGCTACCGGGACAGGCAATCAGCCCCAGCATTTT. Protein sequence: CSAATGTGNQPQHF.

This clonotype has a handful of counts. A read error may account for a junction end that differs from germline. V gene TRBV7-9 combines with J gene TRBJ2-2; 9 bases agree with TRBD2. CDR1 and CDR2 from the germline V gene are SEHNR and FQNEAQ (reference sequence). CDR3 length: 18 residues. CDR3 region: CASNLPGSGGQNTGELFF. CDR3 bases: TGTGCCAGCAACTTACCAGGAAGCGGGGGGCAGAACACCGGGGAGCTGTTTTTT. The variable domain in full, with the rest retrieved from reference TRBV7-9 and TRBJ2-2, is DTGVSQNPRHKITKRGQNVTFRCDPISEHNRLYWYRQTLGQGPEFLTYFQNEAQLEKSRLLSDRFSAERPKGSFSTLEIQRTEQGDSAMYLCASNLPGSGGQNTGELFFGEGSRLTVL.

The V call is TRBV25-1, the J call TRBJ1-1, with D possibly matching TRBD1 (5 bases). Germline CDR1 is MGHDK and CDR2 is SYGVNS. There are 14 residues in the CDR3. V dropped 5 bases and J dropped 3 bases, with 13 bases sitting between them. The CDR3, as DNA: TGTGCCAGCAGTACGACGGGGGGGGACACTGAAGCTTTCTTT. This translates into CASSTTGGDTEAFF.

This clonotype was observed a few times. The chain carries TRBV7-3 and TRBJ2-3, with 11 nucleotides matching TRBD2. CDR1 is SGHTA and CDR2 is FQGTGA in the germline V gene. The CDR3 is made up of 16 amino acids. V lost 3 bases and J lost 3; bases outside the gene matches: 5. The CDR3: CASSLFPSGGTDTQYF. The CDR3 DNA follows: TGTGCCAGCAGCTTGTTCCCTAGCGGGGGGACAGATACGCAGTATTTT. The whole variable domain, filled in from reference TRBV7-3 and TRBJ2-3, reads GAGVSQTPSNKVTEKGKYVELRCDPISGHTALYWYRQSLGQGPEFLIYFQGTGAADDSGLPNDRFFAVRPEGSVSTLKIQRTERGDSAVYLCASSLFPSGGTDTQYFGPGTRLTVL.

This clonotype was detected a few times. The chain recombines TRBV12-3 or TRBV12-4 with TRBJ1-6; D perhaps matches TRBD1 (5 bases). V lost 4 bases, J lost 8 bases, and 18 bases lay in between. There are 16 residues in the CDR3. The CDR3, as DNA: TGTGCCAGCAGTTCAAAGACAGCTTGGGTGGATTCACCCCTCCACTTT. Translating it yields CASSSKTAWVDSPLHF.

The chain recombines TRBV20-1 with TRBJ1-5, with D uncertain. V gave up 5 bases and J gave up 0 bases, with 8 bases separating them. The CDR3 loop spans 13 amino acids. Germline V lookup: CDR1 DFQATT, CDR2 SNEGSKA (reference sequence). The CDR3 reads CSAFHHSNQPQHF. CDR3 in DNA: TGCAGTGCTTTCCACCATAGCAATCAGCCCCAGCATTTT.

This clonotype was seen more than once but under ten times. The genes are TRBV19 and TRBJ1-2; 7 bases line up with TRBD1. Per germline, CDR1 LNHDA and CDR2 SQIVND (reference sequence). The CDR3 loop spans 13 amino acids. Trimming cost V 6 bases and J 2 bases; bases outside gene matches: 3. The CDR3 DNA reads TGTGCCAGTAGGACAGGGAGCAACTATGGCTACACCTTC. This translates into CASRTGSNYGYTF.